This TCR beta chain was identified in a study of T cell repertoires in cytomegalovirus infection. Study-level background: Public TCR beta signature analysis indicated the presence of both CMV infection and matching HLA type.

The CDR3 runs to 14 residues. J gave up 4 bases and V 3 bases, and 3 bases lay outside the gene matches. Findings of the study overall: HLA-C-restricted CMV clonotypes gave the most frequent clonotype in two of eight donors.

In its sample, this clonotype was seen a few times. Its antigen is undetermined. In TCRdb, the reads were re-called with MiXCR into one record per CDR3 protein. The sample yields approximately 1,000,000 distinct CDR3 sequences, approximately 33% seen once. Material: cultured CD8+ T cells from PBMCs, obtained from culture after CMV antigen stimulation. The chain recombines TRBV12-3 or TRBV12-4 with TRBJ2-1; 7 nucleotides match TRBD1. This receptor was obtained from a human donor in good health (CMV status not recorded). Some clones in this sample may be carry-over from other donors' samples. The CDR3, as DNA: TGTGCCAGCAGTTTTCGGGACAGATACAATGAGCAGTTCTTC. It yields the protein CASSFRDRYNEQFF.